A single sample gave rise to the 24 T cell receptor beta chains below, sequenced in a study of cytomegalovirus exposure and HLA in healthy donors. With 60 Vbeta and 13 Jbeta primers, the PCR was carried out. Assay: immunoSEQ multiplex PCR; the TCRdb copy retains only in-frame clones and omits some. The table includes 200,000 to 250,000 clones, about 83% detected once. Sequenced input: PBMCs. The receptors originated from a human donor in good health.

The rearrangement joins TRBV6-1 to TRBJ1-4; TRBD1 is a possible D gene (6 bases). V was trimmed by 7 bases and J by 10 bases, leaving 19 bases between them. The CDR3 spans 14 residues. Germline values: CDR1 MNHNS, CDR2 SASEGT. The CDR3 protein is CASIPGPQGGKLFF. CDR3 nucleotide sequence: TGTGCCAGCATTCCGGGACCACAAGGGGGAAAACTGTTTTTT.

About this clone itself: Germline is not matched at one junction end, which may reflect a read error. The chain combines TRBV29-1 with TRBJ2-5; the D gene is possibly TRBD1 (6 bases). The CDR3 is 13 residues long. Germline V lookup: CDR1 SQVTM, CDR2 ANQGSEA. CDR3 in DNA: TGCAGCGTTTCCATTACGCGGACAGAGGCCCAGTACTTC. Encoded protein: CSVSITRTEAQYF.

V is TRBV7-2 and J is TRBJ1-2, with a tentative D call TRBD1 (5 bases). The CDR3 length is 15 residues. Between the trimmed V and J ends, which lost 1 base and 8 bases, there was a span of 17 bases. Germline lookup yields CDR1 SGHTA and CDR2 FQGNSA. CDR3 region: CASSLVSRDPRGYTF. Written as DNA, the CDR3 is TGTGCCAGCAGCTTAGTCTCCAGGGATCCGAGAGGCTACACCTTC. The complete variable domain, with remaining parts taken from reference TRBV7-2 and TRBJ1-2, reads GAGVSQSPSNKVTEKGKDVELRCDPISGHTALYWYRQSLGQGLEFLIYFQGNSAPDKSGLPSDRFSAERTGGSVSTLTIQRTQQEDSAVYLCASSLVSRDPRGYTFGSGTRLTVV.

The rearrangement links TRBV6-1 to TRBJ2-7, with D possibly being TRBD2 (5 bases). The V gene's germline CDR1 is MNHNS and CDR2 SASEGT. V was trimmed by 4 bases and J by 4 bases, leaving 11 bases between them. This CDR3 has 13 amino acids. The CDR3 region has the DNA TGTGCCAGCAGTGCCCGGGGTCTGTACGAGCAGTACTTC. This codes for CASSARGLYEQYF.

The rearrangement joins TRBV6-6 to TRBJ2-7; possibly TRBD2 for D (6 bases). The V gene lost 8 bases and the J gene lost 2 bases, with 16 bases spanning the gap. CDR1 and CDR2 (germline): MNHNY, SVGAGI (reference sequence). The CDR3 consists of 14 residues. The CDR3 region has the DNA TGTGCCAGCGGGGGTCGGGGGACGACCTACGAGCAGTACTTC. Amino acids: CASGGRGTTYEQYF.

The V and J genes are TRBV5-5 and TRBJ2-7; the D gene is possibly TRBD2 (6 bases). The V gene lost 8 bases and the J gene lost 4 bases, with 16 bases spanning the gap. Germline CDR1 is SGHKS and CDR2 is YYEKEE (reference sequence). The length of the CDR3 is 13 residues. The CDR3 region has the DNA TGTGCCAGTACGGTCGGGACTCTTTACGAGCAGTACTTC. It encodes CASTVGTLYEQYF.

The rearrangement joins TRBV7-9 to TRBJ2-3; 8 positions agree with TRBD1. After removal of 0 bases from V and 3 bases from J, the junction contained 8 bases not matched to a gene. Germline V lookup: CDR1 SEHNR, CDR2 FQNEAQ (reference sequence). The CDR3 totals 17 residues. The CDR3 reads CASSLAARGLVTDTQYF. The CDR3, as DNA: TGTGCCAGCAGCTTAGCGGCCAGGGGGCTCGTAACAGATACGCAGTATTTT.

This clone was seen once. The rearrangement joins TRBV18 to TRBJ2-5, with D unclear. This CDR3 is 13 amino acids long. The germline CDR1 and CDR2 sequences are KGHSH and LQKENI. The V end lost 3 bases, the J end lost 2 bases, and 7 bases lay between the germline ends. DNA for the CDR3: TGTGCCAGCTCACCGCGAAGACAAGAGACCCAGTACTTC. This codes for CASSPRRQETQYF.

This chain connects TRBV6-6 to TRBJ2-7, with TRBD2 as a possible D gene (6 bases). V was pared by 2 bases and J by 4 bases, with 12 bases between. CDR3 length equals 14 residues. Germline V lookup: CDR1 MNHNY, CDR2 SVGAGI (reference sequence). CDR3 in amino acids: CASSYVAGSYEQYF. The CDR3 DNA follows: TGTGCCAGCAGTTACGTGGCGGGAAGTTACGAGCAGTACTTC.

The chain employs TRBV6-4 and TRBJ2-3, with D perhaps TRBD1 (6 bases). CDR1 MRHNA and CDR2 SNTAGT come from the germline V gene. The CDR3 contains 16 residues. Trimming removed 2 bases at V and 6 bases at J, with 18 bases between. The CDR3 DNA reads TGTGCCAGCAGTGACAGTGCGGGCACAACAGGGGATACGCAGTATTTT. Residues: CASSDSAGTTGDTQYF.

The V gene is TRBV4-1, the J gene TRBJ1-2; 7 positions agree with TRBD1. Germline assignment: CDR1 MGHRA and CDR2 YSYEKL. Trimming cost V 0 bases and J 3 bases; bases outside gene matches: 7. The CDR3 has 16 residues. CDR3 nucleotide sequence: TGCGCCAGCAGCCAAGACTTGACAGGGCTCTACTATGGCTACACCTTC. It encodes CASSQDLTGLYYGYTF.

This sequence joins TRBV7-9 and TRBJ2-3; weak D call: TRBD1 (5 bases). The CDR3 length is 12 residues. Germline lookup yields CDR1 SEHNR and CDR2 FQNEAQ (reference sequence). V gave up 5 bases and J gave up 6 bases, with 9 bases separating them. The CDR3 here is CASSLSGDTQYF. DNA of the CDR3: TGTGCCAGCAGCCTCTCAGGGGATACGCAGTATTTT.

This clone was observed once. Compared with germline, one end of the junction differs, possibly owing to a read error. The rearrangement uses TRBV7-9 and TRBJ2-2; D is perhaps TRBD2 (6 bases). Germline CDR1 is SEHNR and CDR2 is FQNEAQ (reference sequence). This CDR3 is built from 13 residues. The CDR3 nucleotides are TGTTCCAGCAGCTTAGCGCGGGGCGGGGAGCTGTTTTTT. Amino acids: CSSSLARGGELFF.

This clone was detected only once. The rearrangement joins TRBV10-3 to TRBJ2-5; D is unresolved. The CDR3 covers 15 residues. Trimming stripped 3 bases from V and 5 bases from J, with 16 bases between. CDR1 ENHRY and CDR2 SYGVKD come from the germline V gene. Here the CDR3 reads CAISDWPLSQETQYF. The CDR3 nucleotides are TGTGCCATCAGTGATTGGCCTTTATCCCAGGAGACCCAGTACTTC.

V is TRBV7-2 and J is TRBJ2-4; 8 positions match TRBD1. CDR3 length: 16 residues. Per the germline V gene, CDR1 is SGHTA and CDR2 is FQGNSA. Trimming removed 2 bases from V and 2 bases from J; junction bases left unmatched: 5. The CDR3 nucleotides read TGTGCCAGCAGCTTACGGACAGGGCTAACCAAAAACATTCAGTACTTC. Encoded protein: CASSLRTGLTKNIQYF.

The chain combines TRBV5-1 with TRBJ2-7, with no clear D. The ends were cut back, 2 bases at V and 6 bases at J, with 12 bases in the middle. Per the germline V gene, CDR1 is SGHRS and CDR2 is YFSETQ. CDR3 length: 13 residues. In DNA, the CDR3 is TGCGCCAGCAGCTTCGACCTAAGAGGCGAGCAGTACTTC. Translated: CASSFDLRGEQYF.

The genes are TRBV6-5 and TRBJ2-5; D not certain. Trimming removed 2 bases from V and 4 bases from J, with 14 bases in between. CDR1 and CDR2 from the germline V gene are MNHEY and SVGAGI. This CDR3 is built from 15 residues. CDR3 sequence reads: CASSYAQTRSETQYF. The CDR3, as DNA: TGTGCCAGCAGTTACGCCCAAACGAGGTCAGAGACCCAGTACTTC.

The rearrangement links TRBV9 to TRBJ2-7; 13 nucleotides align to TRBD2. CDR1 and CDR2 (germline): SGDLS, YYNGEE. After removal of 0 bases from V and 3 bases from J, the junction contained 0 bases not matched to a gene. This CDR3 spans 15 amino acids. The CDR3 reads CASSVGTSGSYEQYF. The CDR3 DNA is TGTGCCAGCAGCGTAGGGACTAGCGGGAGCTACGAGCAGTACTTC.

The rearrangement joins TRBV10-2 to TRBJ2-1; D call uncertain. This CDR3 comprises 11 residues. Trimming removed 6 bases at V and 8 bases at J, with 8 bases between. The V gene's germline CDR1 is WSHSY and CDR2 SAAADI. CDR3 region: CASSQTDEQFF. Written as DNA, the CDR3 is TGCGCCAGCAGCCAAACAGATGAGCAGTTCTTC.

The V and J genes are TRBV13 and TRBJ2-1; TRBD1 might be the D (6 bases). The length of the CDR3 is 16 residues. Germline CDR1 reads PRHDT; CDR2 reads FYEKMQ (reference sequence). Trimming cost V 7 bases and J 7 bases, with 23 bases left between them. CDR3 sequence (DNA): TGTGCCAGCACACTCATCGGGGTGGGGGCGTCAAATGAGCAGTTCTTC. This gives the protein CASTLIGVGASNEQFF.

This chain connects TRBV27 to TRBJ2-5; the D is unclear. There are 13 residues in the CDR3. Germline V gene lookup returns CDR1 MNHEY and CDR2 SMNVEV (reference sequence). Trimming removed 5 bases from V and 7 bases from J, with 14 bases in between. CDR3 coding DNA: TGTGCCAGCAGTCCTCTGGCGCCGGGGACCCAGTACTTC. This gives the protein CASSPLAPGTQYF.

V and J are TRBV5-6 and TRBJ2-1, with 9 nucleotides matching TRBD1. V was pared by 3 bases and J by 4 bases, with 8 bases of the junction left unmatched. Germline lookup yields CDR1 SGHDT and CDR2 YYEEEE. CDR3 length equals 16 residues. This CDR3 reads CASSSDPGQGYNEQFF. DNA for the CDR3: TGTGCCAGCAGCTCGGACCCGGGACAGGGTTACAATGAGCAGTTCTTC. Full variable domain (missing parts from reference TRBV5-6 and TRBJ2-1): DAGVTQSPTHLIKTRGQQVTLRCSPKSGHDTVSWYQQALGQGPQFIFQYYEEEERQRGNFPDRFSGHQFPNYSSELNVNALLLGDSALYLCASSSDPGQGYNEQFFGPGTRLTVL.

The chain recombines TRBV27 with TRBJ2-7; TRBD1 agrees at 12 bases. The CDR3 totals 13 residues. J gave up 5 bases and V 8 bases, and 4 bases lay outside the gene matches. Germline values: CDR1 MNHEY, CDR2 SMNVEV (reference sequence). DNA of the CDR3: TGTGCCAGCCGGGACAGGGGGCGGGACGAGCAGTACTTC. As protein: CASRDRGRDEQYF.

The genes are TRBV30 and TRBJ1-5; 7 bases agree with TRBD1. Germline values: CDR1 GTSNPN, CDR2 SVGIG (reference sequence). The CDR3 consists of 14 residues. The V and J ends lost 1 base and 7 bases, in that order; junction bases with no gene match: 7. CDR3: CAWSEGAGKQPQHF. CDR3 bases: TGTGCCTGGAGTGAGGGGGCAGGGAAGCAGCCCCAGCATTTT.